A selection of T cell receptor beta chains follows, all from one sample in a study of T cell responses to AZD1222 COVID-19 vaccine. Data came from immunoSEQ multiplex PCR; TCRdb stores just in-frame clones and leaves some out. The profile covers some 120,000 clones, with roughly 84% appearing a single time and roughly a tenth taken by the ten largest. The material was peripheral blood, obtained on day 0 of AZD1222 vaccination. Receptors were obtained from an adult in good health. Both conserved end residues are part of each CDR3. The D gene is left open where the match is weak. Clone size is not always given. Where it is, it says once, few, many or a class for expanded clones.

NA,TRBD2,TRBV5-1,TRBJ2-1,CASSHTSGGVYNEQFF,TGCGCCAGCAGCCACACTAGCGGGGGGGTCTACAATGAGCAGTTCTTC
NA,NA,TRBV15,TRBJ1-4,CATGRGGSNEKLFF,TGTGCCACCGGGAGGGGCGGCTCTAATGAAAAACTGTTTTTT
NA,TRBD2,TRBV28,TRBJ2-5,CASSTTSGRRETQYF,TGTGCCAGCAGCACTACTAGCGGGAGAAGGGAGACCCAGTACTTC
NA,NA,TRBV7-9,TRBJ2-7,CASSLYRGNEQYF,TGTGCCAGCAGCTTATATAGAGGGAACGAGCAGTACTTC
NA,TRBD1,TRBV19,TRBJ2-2,CASSISSGTGGRDTGELFF,TGTGCCAGTAGTATATCATCTGGGACAGGGGGCCGGGACACCGGGGAGCTGTTTTTT
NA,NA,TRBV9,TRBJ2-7,CASSERPIRGGADTYEQYF,TGTGCCAGCAGCGAGCGTCCGATACGCGGGGGCGCGGACACCTACGAGCAGTACTTC
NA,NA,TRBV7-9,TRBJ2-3,CASSLVGTYTQYF,TGTGCCAGCAGCTTAGTCGGGACTTATACGCAGTATTTT
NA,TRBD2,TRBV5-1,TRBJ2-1,CASSSILAGVKPQQFF,TGCGCCAGCAGCTCCATTCTAGCGGGAGTAAAACCCCAGCAGTTCTTC
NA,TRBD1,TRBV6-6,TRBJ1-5,CASSTTGGNQPQHF,TGTGCCAGCAGTACCACAGGGGGTAATCAGCCCCAGCATTTT
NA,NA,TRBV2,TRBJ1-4,CASSEPGEGEKLFF,TGTGCCAGCAGTGAACCAGGGGAGGGGGAAAAACTGTTTTTT
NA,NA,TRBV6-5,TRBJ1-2,CASSYGRGADYGYTF,TGTGCCAGCAGTTACGGTCGGGGGGCTGACTATGGCTACACCTTC
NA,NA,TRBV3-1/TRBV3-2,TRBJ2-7,CASSPLSGFSYEQYF,TGTGCCAGCAGCCCACTCAGCGGGTTCTCCTACGAGCAGTACTTC
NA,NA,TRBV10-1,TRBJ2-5,CATSRGRGEETQYF,TGCGCCACCTCCCGTGGCAGGGGGGAAGAGACCCAGTACTTC
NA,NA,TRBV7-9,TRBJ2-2,CASSLSSGTGELFF,TGTGCCAGCAGCTTATCCAGTGGCACCGGGGAGCTGTTTTTT
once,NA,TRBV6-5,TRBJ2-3,CASHDPTDTQYF,TGTGCCAGCCACGATCCCACAGATACGCAGTATTTT
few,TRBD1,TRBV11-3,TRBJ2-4,CASSGADREGKNIQYF,TGTGCCAGCAGCGGAGCGGACAGGGAAGGAAAAAACATTCAGTACTTC
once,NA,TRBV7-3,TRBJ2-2,CASSPGPLLTGELFF,TGTGCCAGCAGCCCGGGACCGCTACTGACCGGGGAGCTGTTTTTT
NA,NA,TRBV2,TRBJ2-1,CASSSPGPRRQYNEQFF,TGTGCCAGCAGTTCACCGGGACCCCGGAGGCAATACAATGAGCAGTTCTTC
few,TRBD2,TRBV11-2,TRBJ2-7,CASSSFSGGPREQYF,TGTGCCAGCAGCTCTTTTAGCGGGGGGCCACGCGAGCAGTACTTC